These T cell receptor beta chains were read from a single sample in a study of regulatory T cells in long-lasting Graves disease. TCRdb recomputed calls from the multiplex PCR reads with MiXCR, one row per CDR3 protein. The repertoire holds roughly 560,000 distinct CDR3 sequences, with approximately 12% as singletons. This sample was shared with a second study, whose subject was T cells in Graves' hyperthyroidism and ophthalmopathy.

The source was peripheral blood mononuclear cells (PBMCs), collected at new diagnosis, from a patient treated with antithyroid drugs. The receptors were sampled from a woman aged 25 to 39 with Graves disease. Each CDR3 is given with its conserved first and last residue. Each record gives: V gene, clone size, D gene, J gene, CDR3 protein, CDR3 DNA. A D gene is named only where the DNA matches it firmly. Expanded clones get a size class; other rows say once, few or many, or leave the size out.

TRBV29-1	many	TRBD2	TRBJ2-3	CSATSGRTDTQYF	TGCAGCGCGACTAGCGGGAGGACAGATACGCAGTATTTT
TRBV18	few	.	TRBJ1-4	CASSRAGEGEKLFF	TGTGCCAGCTCAAGGGCCGGCGAAGGTGAAAAACTGTTTTTT
TRBV7-8	.	.	TRBJ1-5	CASSLSAVLTNQPQHF	TGTGCCAGCAGCTTATCGGCAGTCCTTACCAATCAGCCCCAGCATTTT
TRBV18	.	.	TRBJ1-1	CASSPLPGPEAFF	TGTGCCAGCTCACCACTCCCTGGGCCGGAAGCTTTCTTT
TRBV10-2	many	TRBD1	TRBJ1-2	CASSETFQGAIYGYTF	TGCGCCAGCAGTGAGACCTTTCAGGGGGCCATTTATGGCTACACCTTC
TRBV5-1	.	.	TRBJ2-7	CASGHRDEQYF	TGCGCCAGCGGCCACAGGGACGAGCAGTACTTC
TRBV6-2/TRBV6-3	many	.	TRBJ1-2	CASSYAFTRPDYGYTF	TGTGCCAGCAGTTATGCATTCACAAGGCCGGACTATGGCTACACCTTC
TRBV4-1	few	TRBD1	TRBJ1-6	CASSQDYRGYGNSPLHF	TGCGCCAGCAGCCAAGATTACAGGGGATATGGTAATTCACCCCTCCACTTT
TRBV18	many	.	TRBJ1-5	CASSPEGVGNQPQHF	TGTGCCAGCTCACCAGAGGGGGTGGGCAATCAGCCCCAGCATTTT
TRBV12-3/TRBV12-4	few	TRBD1	TRBJ1-1	CGSSAPDRGLRNTKAFF	TGTGGCAGCAGTGCTCCTGACAGGGGGCTTAGGAACACTAAAGCTTTCTTT
TRBV5-5	many	.	TRBJ2-1	CASSLTINEQFF	TGTGCCAGCTCCTTAACGATCAATGAGCAGTTCTTC
TRBV19	.	.	TRBJ2-5	CASSMLLERETQYF	TGTGCCAGTAGTATGCTCTTAGAAAGGGAGACCCAGTACTTC
TRBV7-9	few	.	TRBJ1-2	CASSPPPSDSYTF	TGTGCCAGCAGCCCTCCCCCATCCGATAGCTACACCTTC
TRBV20-1	many	TRBD2	TRBJ2-5	CSARDPAGVIETQYF	TGCAGTGCTAGAGATCCAGCGGGAGTAATAGAGACCCAGTACTTC
TRBV6-1	few	.	TRBJ2-1	CASSHDAYNEQFF	TGTGCCAGCAGCCACGACGCTTACAATGAGCAGTTCTTC
TRBV11-2	few	.	TRBJ2-1	CASIGSGGVEQFF	TGTGCCAGCATAGGGAGCGGTGGGGTCGAGCAGTTCTTC
TRBV5-1	many	TRBD1	TRBJ1-2	CASSSSTGNYGYTF	TGCGCCAGCAGCTCCTCGACAGGGAACTATGGCTACACCTTC
TRBV6-1	few	.	TRBJ1-1	CASSGGFGAWNTEAFF	TGTGCCAGCAGCGGGGGTTTTGGGGCCTGGAACACTGAAGCTTTCTTT
TRBV24-1	many	TRBD1	TRBJ2-5	CATSDPSTGRETQYF	TGTGCCACCAGTGACCCATCGACAGGGCGGGAGACCCAGTACTTC
TRBV15	many	.	TRBJ1-6	CATSRDSDNSPLHF	TGTGCCACCAGCAGAGATAGCGATAATTCACCCCTCCACTTT
TRBV4-1	many	.	TRBJ2-2	CASSQESGELFF	TGCGCCAGCAGCCAAGAGTCCGGGGAGCTGTTTTTT
TRBV19	many	.	TRBJ1-1	CASSSLGGTEAFF	TGTGCCAGTAGTTCCCTGGGTGGCACTGAAGCTTTCTTT
TRBV9	many	.	TRBJ2-5	CASSVGVQETQYF	TGTGCCAGCAGCGTCGGGGTACAAGAGACCCAGTACTTC
TRBV13	once	.	TRBJ1-4	CASSRRQAWSEKLFF	TGTGCCAGCAGCCGACGGCAGGCGTGGTCTGAAAAACTGTTTTTT
TRBV5-4	many	.	TRBJ2-3	CASSVTTDTQYF	TGTGCCAGCAGCGTCACCACAGATACGCAGTATTTT
TRBV20-1	many	.	TRBJ2-4	CSGGREAGGAKNIQYF	TGCAGTGGGGGCAGGGAGGCCGGCGGGGCCAAAAACATTCAGTACTTC
TRBV9	.	.	TRBJ2-2	CASSVTAVHTGELFF	TGTGCCAGCAGCGTAACGGCGGTACACACCGGGGAGCTGTTTTTT
TRBV12-3/TRBV12-4	many	TRBD1	TRBJ2-7	CASRPGTGPDEQYF	TGTGCCAGCAGACCCGGGACAGGGCCCGACGAGCAGTACTTC
TRBV28	many	TRBD2	TRBJ2-7	CASSLGTSGTHEQYF	TGTGCCAGCAGCTTAGGGACTAGCGGGACCCACGAGCAGTACTTC
TRBV13	many	TRBD2	TRBJ2-5	CASSLVRGLAGEIGETQYF	TGTGCCAGCAGCTTAGTTCGCGGACTAGCGGGAGAAATAGGAGAGACCCAGTACTTC
TRBV6-5	many	TRBD1	TRBJ1-1	CASSYRTGVNTEAFF	TGTGCCAGCAGTTACCGGACAGGGGTGAACACTGAAGCTTTCTTT
TRBV7-8	many	.	TRBJ1-2	CASSFYLFNNYGYTF	TGTGCCAGCAGCTTTTATCTCTTTAATAACTATGGCTACACCTTC
TRBV3-1	many	.	TRBJ2-5	CASSQEKPYQETQYF	TGTGCCAGCAGCCAGGAAAAGCCATACCAAGAGACCCAGTACTTC
TRBV7-9	many	.	TRBJ2-7	CASSFSSATSYEQYF	TGTGCCAGCAGCTTCTCTAGCGCGACATCCTACGAGCAGTACTTC
TRBV12-3/TRBV12-4	many	.	TRBJ2-2	CASRPLSGNTGELFF	TGTGCCAGCAGGCCACTATCAGGGAACACCGGGGAGCTGTTTTTT
TRBV7-9	many	.	TRBJ1-1	CASSLARQEAFF	TGTGCCAGCAGCTTAGCCAGGCAGGAAGCTTTCTTT